Described below is a single T cell receptor (beta chain) sequence and its context. Antigen specificity is unknown. This CDR3 is 13 amino acids long. V was clipped by 6 bases and J by 4 bases, with 12 bases between them. Germline V gives CDR1 SGHNT, CDR2 YENEEA. The sample belongs to a study of shared clonotypes between healthy human individuals. On sorted subsets, replicate PCRs used roughly 220 ng DNA, or tens of thousands of T cell genomes. Clones were read by immunoSEQ multiplex PCR, and TCRdb kept only the in-frame ones, dropping some. The repertoire includes about 1.1 million clones, 70% to 80% of them detected once, and 0.5% to 0.65% sits in the top ten. Findings and limits, study-wide: All-four-donor shared clonotypes had higher generation probabilities than non-shared clonotypes did.

The chain uses TRBV11-3 and TRBJ2-5; D is possibly TRBD1 or TRBD2 (5 bases each). The clonotype comes from a man younger than 35 in good health. Some clones in this sample may be carry-over from other donors' samples. The specimen sequenced was memory CD4+ T cells from PBMCs. The sample's subset: CD45RA-negative fraction. The CDR3, as DNA: TGTGCCAGCAGTGAGGGTAGGGGAGAGACCCAGTACTTC. It codes for CASSEGRGETQYF.